Presented here are 15 T cell receptor beta chains from one specimen sequenced in a study of radiation and T cells in renal cell carcinoma. The method was immunoSEQ multiplex PCR; TCRdb's version includes in-frame clones alone and lacks a portion of them. Altogether around 81,000 clones are present, about 82% being singletons, with the ten largest covering roughly a tenth. Time point reported: blood 4 weeks post-SBRT, at nephrectomy. Treatment in this sample: 15 Gy SBRT to primary tumor, nephrectomy 4 weeks later. Sequenced material: blood, taken from a patient whose treatment included radiotherapy and nephrectomy. Source of these receptors: a man in his fifties or sixties with renal cell carcinoma.

The V gene is TRBV7-2, the J gene TRBJ1-3; unclear D gene. In germline, CDR1 is SGHTA, CDR2 FQGNSA. This CDR3 contains 14 residues. V was pared by 2 bases and J by 0 bases, with 5 bases between. CDR3 sequence: CASSLSLSGNTIYF. DNA of the CDR3: TGTGCCAGCAGCTTAAGTCTCTCTGGAAACACCATATATTTT.

The chain couples TRBV4-1 to TRBJ2-1; 9 positions match TRBD2. Germline V lookup: CDR1 MGHRA, CDR2 YSYEKL. V was clipped by 3 bases and J by 6 bases; unmatched bases: 3. The CDR3 has 14 amino acids. CDR3 sequence reads: CASSQREGGNEQFF. For the CDR3, the DNA is TGCGCCAGCAGCCAGCGGGAGGGCGGCAATGAGCAGTTCTTC.

This chain connects TRBV2 to TRBJ1-4, with 9 bases matching TRBD1. The CDR3 consists of 14 residues. Per germline, CDR1 SNHLY and CDR2 FYNNEI. V was pared by 3 bases and J by 5 bases, with 1 base of the junction left unmatched. DNA of the CDR3: TGTGCCAGCAGTGACGGACAGGGGAATGAAAAACTGTTTTTT. Translation: CASSDGQGNEKLFF.

The rearrangement links TRBV27 to TRBJ2-7; 10 bases line up with TRBD1. Germline loops: CDR1 MNHEY, CDR2 SMNVEV (reference sequence). Trimming cost V 6 bases and J 5 bases; bases outside gene matches: 4. This CDR3 is 13 amino acids long. The CDR3 sequence: CASRGTGVDEQYF. CDR3 sequence (DNA): TGTGCCAGCAGGGGGACAGGGGTTGACGAGCAGTACTTC.

This clone was counted once. The chain has TRBV5-1 and TRBJ2-7; 7 bases are shared with TRBD1. The CDR3 extends over 16 amino acids. Germline assignment: CDR1 SGHRS and CDR2 YFSETQ. Trimming cost V 2 bases and J 1 base; bases outside gene matches: 9. The CDR3 DNA is TGCGCCAGCAGCTTACGTGGGGACAGTCCATCCTACGAGCAGTACTTC. Protein sequence: CASSLRGDSPSYEQYF.

The V call is TRBV7-2, the J call TRBJ2-1; D might be TRBD1 or TRBD2, each matching 6 bases. Germline assignment: CDR1 SGHTA and CDR2 FQGNSA. The V end was cut by 5 bases, the J end by 2 bases, with 16 bases between. The CDR3 length is 16 residues. CDR3 DNA sequence: TGTGCCAGCAGCCCCCCTACGGGGGCTACCTACAATGAGCAGTTCTTC. Translating gives CASSPPTGATYNEQFF.

This rearrangement joins TRBV5-4 to TRBJ1-1; D not certain. Trimming pared 5 bases from V and 0 bases from J, leaving 8 bases between. The length of the CDR3 is 13 residues. Looked up from germline, CDR1 is SGHNT and CDR2 is YYREEE (reference sequence). The CDR3 here is CASRTQMNTEAFF. For the CDR3, the DNA is TGTGCCAGCAGGACGCAGATGAACACTGAAGCTTTCTTT.

J is TRBJ1-1 and V is TRBV7-3, with TRBD1 as a possible D gene (5 bases). CDR1 SGHTA and CDR2 FQGTGA come from the germline V gene. V lost 0 bases to trimming and J lost 6 bases, with 11 bases between them. The CDR3 has 14 residues. CDR3 sequence: CASSLTKGIPEAFF. CDR3 in DNA: TGTGCCAGCAGCTTAACAAAGGGGATCCCTGAAGCTTTCTTT.

The chain has TRBV27 and TRBJ2-1, with D unresolved. This CDR3 contains 11 residues. Germline V gene sequence: CDR1 MNHEY, CDR2 SMNVEV (reference sequence). V shed 6 bases and J shed 2 bases, with 2 bases lying between them. The CDR3 DNA is TGTGCCAGCAGACCCTACAATGAGCAGTTCTTC. Its translation: CASRPYNEQFF.

This rearrangement joins TRBV5-1 to TRBJ2-7; D remains ambiguous. The germline CDR1 and CDR2 sequences are SGHRS and YFSETQ. V lost 4 bases and J lost 2, with 13 bases in between. The CDR3 is 14 amino acids. The CDR3 bases are TGCGCCAGCAGCCCCCCCGTGGCTGCCTACGAGCAGTACTTC. Translated: CASSPPVAAYEQYF.

The rearrangement uses TRBV7-9 and TRBJ2-3; either TRBD1 or TRBD2 may fit D (6 bases each). The germline V gene encodes CDR1 SEHNR and CDR2 FQNEAQ (reference sequence). The CDR3 has 14 residues. V was shortened by 1 base and J by 5 bases, with 10 bases between the two germline ends. CDR3 sequence reads: CASSLGGAVDTQYF. DNA for the CDR3: TGTGCCAGCAGCTTAGGGGGGGCCGTAGATACGCAGTATTTT.

The rearrangement links TRBV2 to TRBJ1-4; 9 nucleotides agree with TRBD1. With 8 bases clipped from V and 5 bases from J, the junction kept 6 bases outside the gene matches. The CDR3 has 14 amino acids. Germline CDR1 is SNHLY and CDR2 is FYNNEI. The CDR3 DNA is TGTGCCAGCGGCCAGGGGACAGGGAATGAAAAACTGTTTTTT. This sequence encodes CASGQGTGNEKLFF.

The V and J genes are TRBV6-5 and TRBJ2-3, with no clear D. Trimming stripped 2 bases from V and 0 bases from J, with 6 bases between. Looked up from germline, CDR1 is MNHEY and CDR2 is SVGAGI. The CDR3 has 14 residues. CDR3 DNA: TGTGCCAGCAGTTACCGGCAGAGCACAGATACGCAGTATTTT. Protein: CASSYRQSTDTQYF.

The rearrangement links TRBV7-3 to TRBJ2-7, with 10 bases aligning to TRBD1. V gave up 2 bases and J gave up 2 bases; unmatched junction bases: 0. This CDR3 region has 14 residues. Germline lookup yields CDR1 SGHTA and CDR2 FQGTGA. The CDR3 DNA reads TGTGCCAGCAGCTTAGGGACAGGGGCCTACGAGCAGTACTTC. Protein sequence: CASSLGTGAYEQYF.

The rearrangement joins TRBV1 to TRBJ2-7; the table's D call of TRBD2 was not tested on the DNA. TRBV1 is annotated as a pseudogene. This CDR3 is 14 amino acids long. This chain's CDR3 is CTSSQGRISYEQYF. The DNA for the CDR3 is TGCACCAGCAGCCAAGGTCGTATCTCCTACGAGCAGTACTTC.